A single sample gave rise to the 16 T cell receptor beta chains below, sequenced in a study of persistence of HIV-infected CD4 T cells. Cells were stimulated with overlapping HIV-1 Gag 15-mer peptides. Sorted nonresponding memory CD4+ T cells were CD40L-negative, CD69-negative, CD45RO-high. The immunoSEQ assay was version 4, run in survey mode. Libraries were prepared by immunoSEQ multiplex PCR; TCRdb keeps only in-frame clonotypes and omits some of them. Of 50,000 to 65,000 clones in the sample, about 77% are singletons; the top ten hold 1.5% to 2%. Their antigens are not known. This material consisted of CD4+ T cells sorted from PBMCs after roughly 18-hour stimulation, taken from a patient who received antiretroviral therapy. Every receptor here comes from an adult man with HIV who was CMV-seropositive.

The chain joins TRBV28 to TRBJ2-7, with D tentatively TRBD1 (5 bases). V was clipped by 4 bases and J by 7 bases, with 8 bases between them. CDR1 is MDHEN, CDR2 SYDVKM, per germline. This CDR3 has 11 residues. The CDR3: CASSWKGEQYF. The CDR3 DNA reads as TGTGCCAGCAGTTGGAAGGGGGAGCAGTACTTC.

J is TRBJ2-1 and V is TRBV5-1; possible D gene TRBD2, 6 bases. This CDR3 has 15 amino acids. Trimming took off 4 bases at V and 1 base at J, with 12 bases between the two ends. CDR1 is SGHRS, CDR2 YFSETQ, per germline. The CDR3 here is CASSADGGSYNEQFF. The CDR3 coding sequence is TGCGCCAGCAGCGCGGACGGGGGATCCTACAATGAGCAGTTCTTC.

This chain links TRBV9 with TRBJ2-7; D is possibly TRBD2 (5 bases). This CDR3 comprises 13 residues. V was clipped by 3 bases and J by 2 bases, with 9 bases between them. Germline V gene data show CDR1 as SGDLS and CDR2 as YYNGEE. CDR3 nucleotide sequence: TGTGCCAGCAGCGGGGAGCTTGCCTACGAGCAGTACTTC. Residues: CASSGELAYEQYF.

This chain joins TRBV6-1 and TRBJ1-1; 7 bases line up with TRBD1. The germline gives CDR1 MNHNS, CDR2 SASEGT. This CDR3 has 14 residues. J was trimmed by 11 bases and V by 8 bases; bases with no gene match: 17. The chain's CDR3 is CASERSRQGEWAFF. CDR3 nucleotide sequence: TGTGCCAGCGAACGGAGCCGACAGGGAGAGTGGGCTTTCTTT.

This clone occurred many times. The chain links TRBV29-1 to TRBJ1-4; 8 bases are shared with TRBD1. With V trimmed by 5 bases and J by 8 bases, 10 bases remained unmatched. This CDR3 is 14 amino acids long. Germline CDR1 reads SQVTM; CDR2 reads ANQGSEA. The CDR3 DNA reads TGCAGCGTTCACTTACAGGGGGGAGGGGAAAAACTGTTTTTT. Its protein product is CSVHLQGGGEKLFF.

The gene calls are TRBV9 and TRBJ1-1, with 9 bases fitting TRBD1. There are 16 residues in the CDR3. The V gene's germline CDR1 is SGDLS and CDR2 YYNGEE. The ends lost 0 bases at V and 1 base at J; junction bases unmatched: 4. CDR3 amino acids: CASSVVGQGPNTEAFF. The CDR3 coding sequence is TGTGCCAGCAGCGTAGTTGGACAGGGGCCGAACACTGAAGCTTTCTTT.

The V and J genes are TRBV29-1 and TRBJ1-1; 8 bases are shared with TRBD1. V lost 7 bases and J lost 6; bases outside the gene matches: 10. The germline gives CDR1 SQVTM, CDR2 ANQGSEA. The CDR3 has 13 residues. CDR3 bases: TGCAGCGCCTCCCCGGACAGGGCAGCTGAAGCTTTCTTT. Translating gives CSASPDRAAEAFF.

V gene TRBV7-9 combines with J gene TRBJ1-4; TRBD1 might be the D (6 bases). Germline values: CDR1 SEHNR, CDR2 FQNEAQ (reference sequence). V was shortened by 3 bases and J by 7 bases, with 9 bases between the two germline ends. This CDR3 comprises 13 residues. CDR3 region: CASSLGAAEKLFF. CDR3 nucleotides: TGTGCCAGCAGCTTGGGGGCCGCTGAAAAACTGTTTTTT.

This clone was counted once. The CDR3 loop reads CASRLQRTGDYGYTF. CDR3 nucleotide sequence: TGTGCCAGCAGACTTCAAAGGACAGGGGACTATGGCTACACCTTC. The chain uses TRBV6-5 and TRBJ1-2, with 9 bases fitting TRBD1. Per germline, CDR1 MNHEY and CDR2 SVGAGI. The CDR3 is made up of 15 amino acids. V lost 6 bases to trimming and J lost 3 bases; unmatched junction nucleotides: 8.

This clone was seen a handful of times. J is TRBJ1-4 and V is TRBV20-1; no definite D call. The length of the CDR3 is 11 residues. Trimming took 8 bases from V and 7 from J, leaving 11 bases between them. CDR1 DFQATT and CDR2 SNEGSKA come from the germline V gene (reference sequence). CDR3 loop: CSYRAGEKLFF. For the CDR3, the DNA is TGCAGTTACCGGGCTGGTGAAAAACTGTTTTTT.

This sequence joins TRBV9 and TRBJ2-3; D possibly corresponds to TRBD2 (6 bases). The CDR3 is 15 amino acids. Deletions cut 4 bases from V and 3 bases from J, with 15 bases between. The germline CDR1 and CDR2 sequences are SGDLS and YYNGEE. This CDR3 is CASSLRGIGTDTQYF. CDR3 sequence (DNA): TGTGCCAGCAGCCTCCGGGGGATCGGGACAGATACGCAGTATTTT. The whole variable domain, remainder taken from reference TRBV9 and TRBJ2-3, is DSGVTQTPKHLITATGQRVTLRCSPRSGDLSVYWYQQSLDQGLQFLIQYYNGEERAKGNILERFSAQQFPDLHSELNLSSLELGDSALYFCASSLRGIGTDTQYFGPGTRLTVL.

This clone was counted only a few times. The chain has TRBV3-1 (or the pseudogene TRBV3-2) and TRBJ2-1, with 7 bases matching TRBD2. Germline CDR1 is LGHDT and CDR2 is YNNKEL (reference sequence). Trimming cost V 0 bases and J 15 bases; bases outside gene matches: 8. The CDR3 is 13 residues long. In nucleotides, the CDR3 is TGTGCCAGCAGCCAAGATCGGGGAGGGGCGCCGTTCTTC. Its translation: CASSQDRGGAPFF.

The chain recombines TRBV15 with TRBJ1-6; D is ambiguous. V lost 0 bases, J lost 6 bases, and 3 bases lay in between. Germline V gene data show CDR1 as LNHNV and CDR2 as YYDKDF (reference sequence). This CDR3 is 13 amino acids long. CDR3 sequence reads: CATSRDLNSPLHF. In nucleotides, the CDR3 is TGTGCCACCAGCAGAGATCTTAATTCACCCCTCCACTTT.

The chain has TRBV15 and TRBJ2-7; 8 nucleotides line up with TRBD1. CDR1 and CDR2 (germline): LNHNV, YYDKDF (reference sequence). CDR3 length: 16 residues. J was trimmed by 5 bases and V by 1 base; bases with no gene match: 10. The CDR3 region has the DNA TGTGCCACCAGCAGAGGTACGGGACAGGCCCGCCACGAGCAGTACTTC. It codes for CATSRGTGQARHEQYF.

The chain is built from TRBV2 and TRBJ1-2; D not certain. The germline CDR1 and CDR2 sequences are SNHLY and FYNNEI. Trimming removed 2 bases at V and 7 bases at J, with 5 bases between. The CDR3 totals 11 residues. The CDR3 protein is CASSEKGGYTF. The DNA for the CDR3 is TGTGCCAGCAGTGAAAAGGGTGGCTACACCTTC.

The CDR3 here is CASKRDRGNTEAFF. CDR3 coding DNA: TGCGCCAGCAAAAGGGACAGGGGGAACACTGAAGCTTTCTTT. The rearrangement links TRBV10-1 to TRBJ1-1, with TRBD1 matching over 10 bases. Trimming cost V 7 bases and J 1 base; bases outside gene matches: 3. CDR1 and CDR2 from the germline V gene are WNHNN and SYGVQD (reference sequence). This CDR3 has 14 residues.